The present T cell receptor (beta chain) was sequenced within a study of blood T cell repertoires in COVID-19. The method was immunoSEQ multiplex PCR; TCRdb's version includes in-frame clones alone and lacks a portion of them. The table includes under 250,000 clones, about 82% detected once. Germline loops: CDR1 LGHNA, CDR2 YNFKEQ. Trimming removed 5 bases from V and 3 bases from J, with 14 bases in between. The CDR3 loop spans 15 amino acids. This receptor was taken from a woman in her forties or fifties with acute COVID-19. The chain is built from TRBV4-2 and TRBJ1-5; D gene uncertain. The sample comprised PBMCs or T cells enriched from blood (not recorded which). The CDR3 here is CASSINPGSNQPQHF. DNA of the CDR3: TGTGCCAGCAGCATTAATCCGGGATCCAATCAGCCCCAGCATTTT.